Below, 28 T cell receptor beta chains from the same sample are listed, as sequenced in a study of T cells in Graves' hyperthyroidism and ophthalmopathy. RNA transcripts were the template for amplifying TCR beta CDR3 regions. Researchers ran a first-round RT-PCR on the TCR CDR3 using the HTBI primer set. TCRdb independently ran MiXCR on the multiplex PCR reads; one entry per CDR3 protein. Of about half a million distinct CDR3 sequences in the sample, roughly 20% were seen once. The source material was blood. The receptors were sampled from a man younger than 30 with Graves' hyperthyroidism.

This clonotype was picked up many times. The chain employs TRBV12-3 or TRBV12-4 and TRBJ2-5; 7 bases match TRBD1. This CDR3 has 14 residues. With V trimmed by 6 bases and J by 4 bases, 8 bases remained unmatched. This chain's CDR3 is CASRVGGWAETQYF. The CDR3 nucleotides read TGTGCCAGCAGAGTAGGGGGCTGGGCAGAGACCCAGTACTTC.

V is TRBV20-1 and J is TRBJ1-5; D is unresolved. V lost 3 bases and J lost 3, with 12 bases in between. The CDR3 consists of 14 residues. In germline, CDR1 is DFQATT, CDR2 SNEGSKA (reference sequence). CDR3 loop: CSASQQRDNQPQHF. The DNA of the CDR3 is TGCAGTGCTAGTCAGCAGAGAGACAATCAGCCCCAGCATTTT.

The genes are TRBV14 and TRBJ2-7, with D perhaps being TRBD1 or TRBD2 (5 bases each). Germline V gene data show CDR1 as SGHDN and CDR2 as FVKESK. Between the trimmed V and J ends, which lost 0 bases and 5 bases, there was a span of 14 bases. CDR3 length equals 15 residues. CDR3: CASSQDWGTPNEQYF. Here the CDR3 DNA reads TGTGCCAGCAGCCAAGATTGGGGGACCCCCAACGAGCAGTACTTC.

The chain joins TRBV6-5 to TRBJ2-7, with D tentatively TRBD1 (5 bases). This CDR3 comprises 16 residues. V lost 0 bases to trimming and J lost 6 bases, with 18 bases between them. Germline assignment: CDR1 MNHEY and CDR2 SVGAGI. The CDR3 here is CASSYSGVPRWVEQYF. The CDR3 bases are TGTGCCAGCAGTTACTCAGGGGTGCCCAGGTGGGTCGAGCAGTACTTC.

The sample holds many counts of this clonotype. This sequence joins TRBV20-1 and TRBJ1-2; 12 bases agree with TRBD1. Germline CDR1 is DFQATT and CDR2 is SNEGSKA (reference sequence). V lost 0 bases and J lost 3; bases outside the gene matches: 5. The CDR3 extends over 16 amino acids. Here the CDR3 reads CSARDGGQGADYGYTF. In DNA form, the CDR3 reads TGCAGTGCTAGAGATGGGGGACAGGGGGCGGACTATGGCTACACCTTC.

The V gene is TRBV18, the J gene TRBJ1-1, with TRBD1 matching over 7 bases. The germline gives CDR1 KGHSH, CDR2 LQKENI. J was trimmed by 7 bases and V by 6 bases; bases with no gene match: 8. The CDR3 covers 13 residues. The CDR3 loop is CASSPKGGVEAFF. The CDR3 region has the DNA TGTGCCAGCTCTCCTAAAGGGGGCGTTGAAGCTTTCTTT. Based on the CDR3 plus reference TRBV18 and TRBJ1-1, the full variable domain is NAGVMQNPRHLVRRRGQEARLRCSPMKGHSHVYWYRQLPEEGLKFMVYLQKENIIDESGMPKERFSAEFPKEGPSILRIQQVVRGDSAAYFCASSPKGGVEAFFGQGTRLTVV.

The chain carries TRBV3-1 and TRBJ1-5; D gene unclear. This CDR3 contains 13 residues. Germline V CDR1 and CDR2: LGHDT, YNNKEL (reference sequence). The ends were cut back, 2 bases at V and 7 bases at J, with 9 bases in the middle. CDR3 bases: TGTGCCAGCAGCCAAACGGACCGGCAGCCCCAGCATTTT. Protein sequence: CASSQTDRQPQHF.

The V and J genes are TRBV12-3 or TRBV12-4 and TRBJ1-1; TRBD1 is a possible D gene (6 bases). The CDR3 contains 12 residues. Between the trimmed V and J ends, which lost 4 bases and 10 bases, there was a span of 13 bases. CDR3 sequence: CASSSTGLGAFF. The CDR3 region has the DNA TGTGCCAGCAGTTCCACAGGGTTAGGAGCTTTCTTT.

This clonotype has more than one count but fewer than ten. The rearrangement links TRBV3-1 to TRBJ1-5; D gene unclear. Between the trimmed V and J ends, which lost 1 base and 2 bases, there was a span of 9 bases. The CDR3 length is 15 residues. CDR1 is LGHDT, CDR2 YNNKEL, per germline (reference sequence). This chain's CDR3 is CASSQGRNGNQPQHF. CDR3 bases: TGTGCCAGCAGCCAAGGCAGGAATGGCAATCAGCCCCAGCATTTT. Filled out from reference TRBV3-1 and TRBJ1-5, the complete variable domain reads DTAVSQTPKYLVTQMGNDKSIKCEQNLGHDTMYWYKQDSKKFLKIMFSYNNKELIINETVPNRFSPKSPDKAHLNLHINSLELGDSAVYFCASSQGRNGNQPQHFGDGTRLSIL.

This clonotype was counted many times. The J gene is TRBJ2-7, the V gene TRBV6-1; TRBD2 is a possible D gene (5 bases). Trimming stripped 4 bases from V and 0 bases from J, with 7 bases between. Germline values: CDR1 MNHNS, CDR2 SASEGT. This CDR3 is built from 13 residues. The CDR3 coding sequence is TGTGCCAGCAGTGGAGGGAACTCCTACGAGCAGTACTTC. Its translation is CASSGGNSYEQYF.

The chain uses TRBV18 and TRBJ2-1, with D possibly matching TRBD2 (7 bases). CDR1 is KGHSH and CDR2 is LQKENI in the germline V gene. The length of the CDR3 is 17 residues. V lost 2 bases to trimming and J lost 0 bases, with 14 bases between them. The CDR3 nucleotides read TGTGCCAGCTCACCAAGGGGGGGAGGTCGCTCCTACAATGAGCAGTTCTTC. Amino acid sequence: CASSPRGGGRSYNEQFF.

This clonotype was counted many times. The V gene is TRBV6-5, the J gene TRBJ2-4, with TRBD1 as a possible D gene (6 bases). This CDR3 has 15 amino acids. The germline gives CDR1 MNHEY, CDR2 SVGAGI. The V end was cut by 2 bases, the J end by 0 bases, with 8 bases between. CDR3 sequence: CASSYVQGAKNIQYF. The CDR3, as DNA: TGTGCCAGCAGTTACGTACAGGGAGCCAAAAACATTCAGTACTTC.

The chain combines TRBV4-1 with TRBJ2-3, with TRBD2 as a possible D gene (5 bases). Germline loops: CDR1 MGHRA, CDR2 YSYEKL. The CDR3 runs 15 residues. Trimming took 1 base from V and 4 from J, leaving 12 bases between them. CDR3 sequence (DNA): TGCGCCAGCAGCCAAGTGGTTCTAGCAGCAGATACGCAGTATTTT. This translates into CASSQVVLAADTQYF.

Many counts were recorded for this clonotype. The chain carries TRBV29-1 and TRBJ2-7; 8 bases agree with TRBD2. The V gene end was trimmed by 6 bases and the J gene end by 2 bases; junction bases not matched to a gene: 9. CDR1 is SQVTM and CDR2 is ANQGSEA in the germline V gene. CDR3 size: 14 residues. Written as DNA, the CDR3 is TGCAGCGTCACGAGCGGGGGCCCTCCCTACGAGCAGTACTTC. This gives the protein CSVTSGGPPYEQYF.

This clonotype occurred many times. This chain links TRBV6-1 with TRBJ2-5; 8 nucleotides agree with TRBD2. The V and J ends lost 6 bases and 5 bases, in that order; junction bases with no gene match: 5. CDR3 length: 13 residues. Germline V gene sequence: CDR1 MNHNS, CDR2 SASEGT. The CDR3 DNA sequence: TGTGCCAGCAGAGCGGGGGCCGGGGAGACCCAGTACTTC. Translated, it gives CASRAGAGETQYF.

The V gene is TRBV4-1, the J gene TRBJ2-7, with D possibly TRBD2 on 6 matching bases. V lost 3 bases to trimming and J lost 0 bases, with 18 bases between them. The CDR3 covers 17 residues. Germline V gives CDR1 MGHRA, CDR2 YSYEKL. CDR3 sequence reads: CASSHLGGSRSSYEQYF. The CDR3 DNA reads TGCGCCAGCAGCCATCTGGGGGGTTCGAGGAGCTCCTACGAGCAGTACTTC.

This clonotype has ten or more counts. The chain combines TRBV29-1 with TRBJ1-1; 9 nucleotides agree with TRBD1. This CDR3 has 13 residues. The V segment lost 6 bases and the J segment 6 bases; nucleotides outside the gene matches: 8. Germline lookup yields CDR1 SQVTM and CDR2 ANQGSEA. CDR3 nucleotides: TGCAGCGTCGCAGGACAGGGGTACGCTGAAGCTTTCTTT. The encoded protein is CSVAGQGYAEAFF.

This clonotype was recorded many times. The rearrangement uses TRBV11-1 and TRBJ1-1, with D perhaps matching TRBD1 (5 bases). CDR1 and CDR2 from the germline V gene are SGHAT and FQDESV (reference sequence). V lost 4 bases and J lost 0, with 15 bases in between. The CDR3 runs to 16 residues. The CDR3 DNA reads TGTGCCAGCAGCTCGCCCCGAGGGGCTATGAACACTGAAGCTTTCTTT. The encoded protein is CASSSPRGAMNTEAFF.

At least ten counts were recorded for this clonotype. The chain joins TRBV6-2 or TRBV6-3 to TRBJ1-1; a weak D match, TRBD1 (5 bases). Per the germline V gene, CDR1 is MNHEY and CDR2 is SVGEGT. V gave up 0 bases and J gave up 4 bases, with 12 bases separating them. This CDR3 spans 15 amino acids. The CDR3 DNA is TGTGCCAGCAGTTACTCGGGTGAGGGGACCACTGAAGCTTTCTTT. Protein product: CASSYSGEGTTEAFF.

This clonotype has at least ten counts. This chain connects TRBV12-3 or TRBV12-4 to TRBJ2-2; no definite D call. Trimming took off 2 bases at V and 4 bases at J, with 23 bases between the two ends. The CDR3 runs 19 residues. The CDR3 region is CASSLSLIGSLRTTGELFF. CDR3 nucleotide sequence: TGTGCCAGCAGTTTATCTCTGATTGGGTCCCTAAGGACCACCGGGGAGCTGTTTTTT.

The chain links TRBV5-1 to TRBJ2-5; D is possibly TRBD1 (6 bases). V shed 2 bases and J shed 2 bases, with 10 bases lying between them. The CDR3 spans 14 residues. Germline V lookup: CDR1 SGHRS, CDR2 YFSETQ. CDR3 sequence: CASSLGDTQETQYF. Here the CDR3 DNA reads TGCGCCAGCAGCTTAGGGGACACTCAAGAGACCCAGTACTTC.

This clonotype occurred many times. V and J are TRBV29-1 and TRBJ2-4; no clear D. V lost 0 bases and J lost 7, with 19 bases in between. Germline loops: CDR1 SQVTM, CDR2 ANQGSEA. The CDR3 loop spans 16 amino acids. CDR3: CSVEDSFSATVNIQYF. CDR3 DNA sequence: TGCAGCGTTGAAGACTCTTTCTCAGCCACGGTGAACATTCAGTACTTC.

This clonotype was detected many times. This rearrangement joins TRBV28 to TRBJ2-7; D uncertain. Germline V gives CDR1 MDHEN, CDR2 SYDVKM. This CDR3 is 12 amino acids long. V was shortened by 7 bases and J by 3 bases, with 10 bases between the two germline ends. The CDR3 nucleotides read TGTGCCAGCAACTTAACCTTCTACGAGCAGTACTTC. It translates to CASNLTFYEQYF.

The V gene is TRBV5-1, the J gene TRBJ2-7; 7 bases align to TRBD1. Looked up from germline, CDR1 is SGHRS and CDR2 is YFSETQ. V lost 0 bases, J lost 0 bases, and 3 bases stayed unmatched. The CDR3 consists of 15 residues. The CDR3: CASSLGDSISYEQYF. The CDR3 DNA sequence: TGCGCCAGCAGCTTGGGGGACAGTATCTCCTACGAGCAGTACTTC.

This clonotype has a count of ten or more. This sequence joins TRBV19 and TRBJ1-1; D is uncertain. Trimming shortened V by 11 bases and J by 1 base, and 14 bases separated the two germline ends. The CDR3 totals 13 residues. Germline assignment: CDR1 LNHDA and CDR2 SQIVND (reference sequence). The DNA for the CDR3 is TGTGCCTGCCAATGGACGGCGAACACTGAAGCTTTCTTT. Translation gives CACQWTANTEAFF. The full variable domain, in which reference TRBV19 and TRBJ1-1 provide the parts outside the CDR3, is DGGITQSPKYLFRKEGQNVTLSCEQNLNHDAMYWYRQDPGQGLRLIYYSQIVNDFQKGDIAEGYSVSREKKESFPLTVTSAQKNPTAFYLCACQWTANTEAFFGQGTRLTVV.

The chain employs TRBV11-3 and TRBJ2-7; 7 nucleotides line up with TRBD2. CDR1 and CDR2 from the germline V gene are SGHNT and YENEEA. The CDR3 sequence is 15 residues long. V shed 0 bases, J shed 3 bases, and the junction held 5 bases outside the gene matches. CDR3 bases: TGTGCCAGCAGCTTAGAGGTGGGGGGGATCTACGAGCAGTACTTC. Its protein product is CASSLEVGGIYEQYF.

This rearrangement joins TRBV28 to TRBJ2-7; TRBD1 or TRBD2 may be the D gene (5 bases each). CDR1 and CDR2 (germline): MDHEN, SYDVKM. CDR3 length: 11 residues. Trimming stripped 8 bases from V and 5 bases from J, with 10 bases between. The CDR3 nucleotides read TGTGCCAGCGGCTGGGACGACGAGCAGTACTTC. Translating gives CASGWDDEQYF.

This chain links TRBV11-2 with TRBJ2-4, with D possibly TRBD2 on 7 matching bases. This CDR3 comprises 14 residues. Trimming stripped 6 bases from V and 14 bases from J, with 23 bases between. The germline gives CDR1 SGHAT, CDR2 FQNNGV. The CDR3 loop reads CASSPSGQRGIKYF. CDR3 sequence (DNA): TGTGCCAGCAGTCCTAGTGGACAGCGGGGAATTAAGTACTTC.